This is a list of T cell receptor beta chains from one sample in a study of CD8+CD57+ T cells in acquired aplastic anemia. From the reads, TCRdb called clonotypes with MiXCR, one entry per CDR3 protein. This sample carries roughly 180,000 distinct CDR3 sequences, approximately 46% of them seen once, and the ten largest clones take under 3%. What was sequenced was sorted CD4+, CD8+, or CD8+CD57+ T cells (not recorded which) from PBMCs. Receptors originate from a human donor in good health. CDR3s include the opening cysteine and the closing phenylalanine or tryptophan. A D gene is named only where the DNA matches it firmly. Not every row has a clone size; where given, it reads once, few, many or a size class.

>TRBJ2-5|many|TRBV7-7|NA
TGTGCTAGCAGCTTAAATAGTGCAGGGGTCGGGGAGACCCAGTACTTC
CASSLNSAGVGETQYF
>TRBJ2-1|NA|TRBV15|TRBD2
TGTGCCACCAGCAGAGAAGGTAGCGGGAGCTCCTACAATGAGCAGTTCTTC
CATSREGSGSSYNEQFF
>TRBJ2-7|NA|TRBV7-9|NA
TGTGCCAGCAGCCCGCCAGGGGACGAGCAGTACTTC
CASSPPGDEQYF
>TRBJ1-4|few|TRBV15|NA
TGTGCCACCAGCAGAGATTGGGCAGGGGTAACTAATGAAAAACTGTTTTTT
CATSRDWAGVTNEKLFF
>TRBJ2-5|many|TRBV7-6|NA
TGTGCCAGCAGCTTACGAACACAGAACCGTCAAGAGACCCAGTACTTC
CASSLRTQNRQETQYF
>TRBJ1-4|NA|TRBV14|TRBD1
TGTGCCAGCAGCCAAACCCGGGACAGGGGAGAAAAACTGTTTTTT
CASSQTRDRGEKLFF
>TRBJ2-7|many|TRBV20-1|TRBD2
TGCAGTGCCATAGCGGGAGGGCCCTACGAGCAGTACTTC
CSAIAGGPYEQYF
>TRBJ1-4|few|TRBV4-1|NA
TGCGCCAGCAGCCAGGTCTGGGGGACAAAAAGACATGAAAAACTGTTTTTT
CASSQVWGTKRHEKLFF
>TRBJ2-7|NA|TRBV24-1|TRBD1
TGTGCCACCAGTGCCTTGGACAGGGTGATTTCCTACGAGCAGTACTTC
CATSALDRVISYEQYF
>TRBJ1-4|many|TRBV24-1|TRBD1
TGTGCCACCAGTGATGGACAGGGGGGGAAACTGTTTTTT
CATSDGQGGKLFF
>TRBJ2-7|NA|TRBV20-1|TRBD1
TGCAGTGCTAGTGGGACAGAGTGGGAGAGCGAGCAGTACTTC
CSASGTEWESEQYF
>TRBJ2-2|many|TRBV2|TRBD2
TGTGCCAGCAGTGCCAGACTAGCGGTTCCTCCGAACACCGGGGAGCTGTTTTTT
CASSARLAVPPNTGELFF
>TRBJ1-2|NA|TRBV7-9|NA
TGTGCCAGCAGGAACAGGGATGGCTACACCTTC
CASRNRDGYTF
>TRBJ2-7|NA|TRBV7-7|NA
TGTGCTAGCAGCTTAGCAGGGAACTACGAGCAGTACTTC
CASSLAGNYEQYF
>TRBJ1-2|NA|TRBV10-3|NA
TGTGCCATCAGACAGGGAGAGTATGGCTACACCTTC
CAIRQGEYGYTF
>TRBJ1-6|NA|TRBV7-9|NA
TGTGCCAGCAGCTTAGTGGACACAGGGAATTCACCCCTCCACTTT
CASSLVDTGNSPLHF
>TRBJ2-7|many|TRBV6-2/TRBV6-3|TRBD1
TGTGCCAGCAGTTACCCCGGGGACAGGGCCTACGAGCAGTACTTC
CASSYPGDRAYEQYF
>TRBJ2-1|once|TRBV2|NA
TGTGCCAGCAGTTCGGGAGAGCAGTTCTTC
CASSSGEQFF
>TRBJ2-2|NA|TRBV6-5|TRBD1
TGTGCCACCGGTGGGGACAGGCGAGTAAACACCGGGGAGCTGTTTTTT
CATGGDRRVNTGELFF
>TRBJ1-5|NA|TRBV12-3/TRBV12-4|NA
TGTGCCAGCAGGTTTAACAGGGAAAACGGGCAGCCCCAGCATTTT
CASRFNRENGQPQHF
>TRBJ2-1|many|TRBV20-1|TRBD2
TGCAGTGCTAGGAACCCTAGCGGGAGGACGAATGAGCAGTTCTTC
CSARNPSGRTNEQFF
>TRBJ2-7|many|TRBV2|TRBD1
TGTGCCAGCAGCACGGGACAGGATTACGAACGCTCCTACGAGCAGTACTTC
CASSTGQDYERSYEQYF
>TRBJ1-5|many|TRBV10-2|NA
TGCGCCAGCACTCCAGGGCAGGGAAGCAATCAGCCCCAGCATTTT
CASTPGQGSNQPQHF
>TRBJ2-7|NA|TRBV7-8|TRBD1
TGTGCCAGCAGGGAGACAGGGGGCTACGAGCAGTACTTC
CASRETGGYEQYF
>TRBJ2-7|NA|TRBV10-3|TRBD2
TGTGCCATCAGTGGGTCGACTAGCGGGAACTACGAGCAGTACTTC
CAISGSTSGNYEQYF
>TRBJ2-1|NA|TRBV2|NA
TGTGCCAGCAGTTATAGAGGGTCTCGCCACCACAATGAGCAGTTCTTC
CASSYRGSRHHNEQFF
>TRBJ2-7|once|TRBV2|TRBD2
TGTGCCAGCACAAGGACTAGCGGAGGAGAGCAGTACTTC
CASTRTSGGEQYF
>TRBJ1-2|NA|TRBV2|NA
TGTGCCAGCAGTGAAGGGTTGTGGCTTGGCTACACCTTC
CASSEGLWLGYTF
>TRBJ2-1|NA|TRBV24-1|NA
TGTGCCACCAGTGATTTAGGCGGGAATGAGCAGTTCTTC
CATSDLGGNEQFF
>TRBJ2-1|NA|TRBV25-1|TRBD2
TGTGCCAGCAGTGAATATGCGGGGGGGCGGCACAATGAGCAGTTCTTC
CASSEYAGGRHNEQFF
>TRBJ2-7|NA|TRBV7-9|NA
TGTGCCTCCGAACAGGGCATGGGCGAGCAGTACTTC
CASEQGMGEQYF
>TRBJ1-6|NA|TRBV28|NA
TGTGCCAGAAGTCCCCCGGCAATTAATTCACCCCTCCACTTT
CARSPPAINSPLHF
>TRBJ1-4|NA|TRBV24-1|NA
TGTGCCACCAGCGAGAGGGGAGGTAGTGAAAAACTGTTTTTT
CATSERGGSEKLFF
>TRBJ2-4|NA|TRBV5-5|NA
TGTGCCAGCAGCACCGTAGCCAAAAACATTCAGTACTTC
CASSTVAKNIQYF
>TRBJ2-7|NA|TRBV25-1|TRBD2
TGTGCCAGCAGCTTCCAAGCCGGACTAGCGGGCTCCTACGAGCAGTACTTC
CASSFQAGLAGSYEQYF
>TRBJ2-7|few|TRBV28|TRBD1
TGTGCCAGCAGCCAAAGGGCGGGACAGGTATACTACGAGCAGTACTTC
CASSQRAGQVYYEQYF
>TRBJ2-7|many|TRBV27|TRBD2
TGTGCCAGCAGTTTCGTAGCGGGATCGACCAGGCAGTACTTC
CASSFVAGSTRQYF
>TRBJ2-3|NA|TRBV29-1|TRBD2
TGCAGCGTTGAAGTATGGCGGCCGGGACTAGCGGGGGCAGACACGCAGTATTTT
CSVEVWRPGLAGADTQYF
>TRBJ1-4|many|TRBV29-1|TRBD1
TGCAGCGTGCAACAGGGGGCAGCAGAAAAACTGTTTTTT
CSVQQGAAEKLFF
>TRBJ2-7|many|TRBV6-2/TRBV6-3|TRBD2
TGTGCCGTAACCGGGACTAGCAACTCCTACGAGCAGTACTTC
CAVTGTSNSYEQYF
>TRBJ2-3|once|TRBV10-3|NA
TGTGGCACGGCTAGCGGCACAGATACGCAGTATTTT
CGTASGTDTQYF
>TRBJ2-7|many|TRBV3-1|NA
TGTGCCAGCAGCCGCTCGGGGCCCTACGAGCAGTACTTC
CASSRSGPYEQYF
>TRBJ2-5|many|TRBV15|NA
TGTGCCACCAGCAGAGATTTGGGCGGGGAGACCCAGTACTTC
CATSRDLGGETQYF
>TRBJ2-1|NA|TRBV27|TRBD2
TGTGCCAGCAGTCCCGAACCTAGCGGGGGGGCCAGTTACAATGAGCAGTTCTTC
CASSPEPSGGASYNEQFF
>TRBJ2-3|once|TRBV2|TRBD2
TGTGCCAGCACCAGAAGTCGTCGGGGACTAGCCACAGATACGCAGTATTTT
CASTRSRRGLATDTQYF
>TRBJ2-5|few|TRBV15|NA
TGTGCCACCAGCAGAGATTCGGAAGAGACCCAGTACTTC
CATSRDSEETQYF
>TRBJ1-4|many|TRBV5-1|TRBD1
TGCGCCAGCAGCCCGGGACAGGGGGCGCGAGAAAAACTGTTTTTT
CASSPGQGAREKLFF